The 26 T cell receptor beta chains in this list originate from one sample, sequenced in a study of lymphopenia after photon versus proton radiotherapy. TCRdb keeps only in-frame clones here, not all; method: immunoSEQ multiplex PCR. The sample consists of about 22,000 clones, about nine tenths of them appearing once. Sequencing used peripheral blood, obtained from a patient treated with proton-based radiotherapy. These receptors all stem from a woman aged 65 to 85 with pancreatic cancer. Some clones in this sample may be carry-over from other donors' samples.

The J gene is TRBJ1-1, the V gene TRBV4-1, with 7 positions matching TRBD1. Germline CDR1 and CDR2: MGHRA and YSYEKL. Trimming at V came to 0 bases and at J to 6 bases, leaving 13 bases not matched to a gene. This CDR3 spans 17 amino acids. CDR3 in amino acids: CASSQDQGVGDNAEAFF. CDR3 DNA: TGCGCCAGCAGCCAAGATCAGGGGGTAGGAGATAACGCTGAAGCTTTCTTT.

The chain has TRBV20-1 and TRBJ2-2, with D uncertain. This CDR3 is 11 amino acids long. Germline CDR1 and CDR2: DFQATT and SNEGSKA (reference sequence). V lost 2 bases, J lost 5 bases, and 3 bases lay in between. The CDR3 spells CSARITGELFF. CDR3 nucleotide sequence: TGCAGTGCTAGAATTACCGGGGAGCTGTTTTTT.

The chain is built from TRBV9 and TRBJ2-3; D is undetermined. This CDR3 contains 16 residues. Germline-derived CDR1 and CDR2 are SGDLS and YYNGEE. Trimming stripped 4 bases from V and 3 bases from J, with 18 bases between. The CDR3 DNA reads as TGTGCCAGCAGCCCCTCGACCAGTCCGTCGACAGATACGCAGTATTTT. It is translated as CASSPSTSPSTDTQYF.

The V gene is TRBV28, the J gene TRBJ2-7, with 7 bases that match TRBD1. J lost 5 bases, V lost 6 bases, and 10 bases had no gene match. The germline CDR1 and CDR2 sequences are MDHEN and SYDVKM. There are 14 residues in the CDR3. Here the CDR3 reads CASSTGQDVHEQYF. The CDR3, as DNA: TGTGCCAGCAGCACCGGACAGGATGTCCACGAGCAGTACTTC. The full variable domain, its missing parts supplied by reference TRBV28 and TRBJ2-7, is DVKVTQSSRYLVKRTGEKVFLECVQDMDHENMFWYRQDPGLGLRLIYFSYDVKMKEKGDIPEGYSVSREKKERFSLILESASTNQTSMYLCASSTGQDVHEQYFGPGTRLTVT.

J is TRBJ2-1 and V is TRBV11-2, with D perhaps matching TRBD1 or TRBD2 (5 bases each). CDR1 and CDR2 from the germline V gene are SGHAT and FQNNGV. There are 16 residues in the CDR3. Trimming left V 5 bases short and J 0 bases short, with 14 bases between. The CDR3 here is CASSPSGRSSYNEQFF. CDR3 nucleotides: TGTGCCAGCAGCCCGTCGGGACGGTCCTCCTACAATGAGCAGTTCTTC.

The chain recombines TRBV28 with TRBJ2-3; TRBD1 agrees at 8 bases. The CDR3 covers 15 residues. V trimming: 2 bases; J trimming: 2 bases; junction bases outside the gene matches: 3. Per germline, CDR1 MDHEN and CDR2 SYDVKM. CDR3 nucleotide sequence: TGTGCCAGCAGTTTAGGGACAGGAGACACAGATACGCAGTATTTT. It codes for CASSLGTGDTDTQYF. Variable domain in full (rest from reference TRBV28 and TRBJ2-3): DVKVTQSSRYLVKRTGEKVFLECVQDMDHENMFWYRQDPGLGLRLIYFSYDVKMKEKGDIPEGYSVSREKKERFSLILESASTNQTSMYLCASSLGTGDTDTQYFGPGTRLTVL.

The CDR3 nucleotides read TGTGCCAGCGACGGACTAGCGGCCGGTACAGAGACCCAGTACTTC. Protein sequence: CASDGLAAGTETQYF. The chain is built from TRBV28 and TRBJ2-5, with TRBD2 matching 10 bases. The ends lost 8 bases at V and 4 bases at J; junction bases unmatched: 10. Looked up from germline, CDR1 is MDHEN and CDR2 is SYDVKM. CDR3 length: 15 residues. Full variable domain (rest looked up from reference TRBV28 and TRBJ2-5): DVKVTQSSRYLVKRTGEKVFLECVQDMDHENMFWYRQDPGLGLRLIYFSYDVKMKEKGDIPEGYSVSREKKERFSLILESASTNQTSMYLCASDGLAAGTETQYFGPGTRLLVL.

V usage is TRBV18 and J usage is TRBJ2-5, with D tentatively TRBD2 (6 bases). The CDR3 spans 12 residues. V dropped 5 bases and J dropped 6 bases, with 10 bases sitting between them. CDR1 and CDR2 from the germline V gene are KGHSH and LQKENI. The CDR3 DNA sequence: TGTGCCAGCTCAGCGGGACTCCAGACCCAGTACTTC. This encodes CASSAGLQTQYF. Full variable domain (outside the CDR3, taken from reference TRBV18 and TRBJ2-5): NAGVMQNPRHLVRRRGQEARLRCSPMKGHSHVYWYRQLPEEGLKFMVYLQKENIIDESGMPKERFSAEFPKEGPSILRIQQVVRGDSAAYFCASSAGLQTQYFGPGTRLLVL.

This sequence joins TRBV9 and TRBJ2-7, with D possibly TRBD2 on 5 matching bases. CDR1 is SGDLS and CDR2 is YYNGEE in the germline V gene. Deletions cut 0 bases from V and 6 bases from J, with 16 bases between. There are 15 residues in the CDR3. CDR3 coding DNA: TGTGCCAGCAGCGTAGGCGGAGGCTTGGGATCCGAGCAGTACTTC. Translating it yields CASSVGGGLGSEQYF.

This sequence joins TRBV27 and TRBJ2-3, with TRBD2 matching 7 bases. There are 15 residues in the CDR3. The germline gives CDR1 MNHEY, CDR2 SMNVEV (reference sequence). Unmatched junction bases numbered 7, after V lost 5 bases and J lost 2 bases. CDR3 in DNA: TGTGCCAGCAGTCCGGCTAGCGGTACCACAGATACGCAGTATTTT. As protein: CASSPASGTTDTQYF.

The rearrangement uses TRBV6-6 and TRBJ2-7; 13 nucleotides agree with TRBD2. Germline V gene data show CDR1 as MNHNY and CDR2 as SVGAGI (reference sequence). CDR3 length: 14 amino acids. V lost 6 bases to trimming and J lost 11 bases; unmatched junction nucleotides: 10. CDR3 in DNA: TGTGCCAGCAGGGATACTAGCGGGAGGGCCAGGAAGTACTTC. Residues: CASRDTSGRARKYF.

The chain combines TRBV29-1 with TRBJ2-3; 8 bases map to TRBD2. The CDR3 is 15 residues long. With V trimmed by 5 bases and J by 0 bases, 7 bases remained unmatched. Germline-derived CDR1 and CDR2 are SQVTM and ANQGSEA. This CDR3 is CSVCGGGYSTDTQYF. In DNA form, the CDR3 reads TGCAGCGTTTGTGGCGGGGGGTATAGCACAGATACGCAGTATTTT.

J is TRBJ1-3 and V is TRBV30; 9 bases agree with TRBD1. Germline CDR1 GTSNPN, CDR2 SVGIG (reference sequence). The CDR3 extends over 16 amino acids. The junction had 6 bases not matched to a gene; V was cut back by 3 bases and J by 0 bases. The chain's CDR3 is CAWSGGTGSSGNTIYF. Here the CDR3 DNA reads TGTGCCTGGAGCGGCGGGACAGGGAGCTCTGGAAACACCATATATTTT.

The chain carries TRBV11-2 and TRBJ2-1, with TRBD2 matching 11 bases. Germline CDR1 reads SGHAT; CDR2 reads FQNNGV. The ends lost 4 bases at V and 6 bases at J; junction bases unmatched: 5. CDR3 length equals 15 residues. The CDR3 DNA reads as TGTGCCAGCAGCTCCGGGACTAGCGGCCTCAATGAGCAGTTCTTC. Its translation is CASSSGTSGLNEQFF.

The chain employs TRBV5-6 and TRBJ2-1; D not resolved. The CDR3 sequence is 11 residues long. V lost 3 bases, J lost 7 bases, and 5 bases lay in between. The germline gives CDR1 SGHDT, CDR2 YYEEEE. CDR3 nucleotide sequence: TGTGCCAGCAGCTCCCGAAATGAGCAGTTCTTC. Protein: CASSSRNEQFF.

The V and J genes are TRBV19 and TRBJ2-1, with D unresolved. The CDR3 has 13 amino acids. With 5 bases removed from V and 4 bases from J, the gap between germline ends came to 9 bases. In germline, CDR1 is LNHDA, CDR2 SQIVND (reference sequence). CDR3 sequence (DNA): TGTGCCAGTAGTTGGCAGGTGTACAATGAGCAGTTCTTC. Translating it yields CASSWQVYNEQFF.

This chain joins TRBV9 and TRBJ1-1; D is unresolved. The germline V and J ends were trimmed by 0 bases and 11 bases, with 14 bases remaining between them. The length of the CDR3 is 13 residues. The germline CDR1 and CDR2 sequences are SGDLS and YYNGEE. The CDR3 region has the DNA TGTGCCAGCAGCGTAGGGATTGGAGGCCCGGCTTTCTTT. Translated: CASSVGIGGPAFF.

The chain carries TRBV10-1 and TRBJ2-2; a weak D match, TRBD2 (5 bases). This CDR3 is 15 amino acids long. V lost 1 base and J 4 bases, leaving 10 bases between the germline ends. CDR1 WNHNN and CDR2 SYGVQD come from the germline V gene (reference sequence). CDR3 sequence: CASSEFEGPTGELFF. CDR3 DNA sequence: TGCGCCAGCAGTGAGTTTGAGGGCCCCACCGGGGAGCTGTTTTTT.

V gene TRBV18 combines with J gene TRBJ1-1; no reliable D call. The ends were cut back, 3 bases at V and 5 bases at J, with 19 bases in the middle. This CDR3 is 16 amino acids long. Germline V gene lookup returns CDR1 KGHSH and CDR2 LQKENI. The DNA of the CDR3 is TGTGCCAGCTCACCGGTTAGTGGCCAAACCCCGACTGAAGCTTTCTTT. This encodes CASSPVSGQTPTEAFF.

The V and J genes are TRBV4-2 and TRBJ1-1; the D gene is possibly TRBD1 (5 bases). Germline V gives CDR1 LGHNA, CDR2 YNFKEQ. V was pared by 4 bases and J by 5 bases, with 17 bases between. The CDR3 is 15 amino acids. As DNA, the CDR3 is TGTGCCAGCAGCCGTTCCCGGGACCCTGGGACTGAAGCTTTCTTT. Its protein is CASSRSRDPGTEAFF.

V usage is TRBV18 and J usage is TRBJ1-1, with no clear D. CDR1 is KGHSH, CDR2 LQKENI, per germline. This CDR3 spans 13 amino acids. V gave up 4 bases and J gave up 3 bases, with 9 bases separating them. CDR3 sequence reads: CASSQGWDTEAFF. DNA for the CDR3: TGTGCCAGCTCACAGGGATGGGACACTGAAGCTTTCTTT.

The chain couples TRBV6-6 to TRBJ2-7, with a possible D match to TRBD2 (6 bases). This CDR3 contains 10 residues. Trimming stripped 6 bases from V and 6 bases from J, with 6 bases between. Germline V gives CDR1 MNHNY, CDR2 SVGAGI (reference sequence). For the CDR3, the DNA is TGTGCCAGCAGGGGAGGCGAGCAGTACTTC. Its protein is CASRGGEQYF.

The chain has TRBV28 and TRBJ2-7; 8 nucleotides line up with TRBD1. CDR1 and CDR2 (germline): MDHEN, SYDVKM. After removal of 4 bases from V and 3 bases from J, the junction contained 11 bases not matched to a gene. The CDR3 has 16 residues. DNA of the CDR3: TGTGCCAGCAGTTCCCGCAGGGGGCGAGCTGACTACGAGCAGTACTTC. Its protein is CASSSRRGRADYEQYF. Supplemented by reference TRBV28 and TRBJ2-7, the full variable domain reads DVKVTQSSRYLVKRTGEKVFLECVQDMDHENMFWYRQDPGLGLRLIYFSYDVKMKEKGDIPEGYSVSREKKERFSLILESASTNQTSMYLCASSSRRGRADYEQYFGPGTRLTVT.

The J gene is TRBJ2-5, the V gene TRBV28; 8 bases fit TRBD1. Germline assignment: CDR1 MDHEN and CDR2 SYDVKM. This CDR3 contains 18 residues. Losses at the gene ends were 3 bases for V and 6 bases for J; bases not matched to a gene: 18. The CDR3 spells CASSFLGEGQEQAKTQYF. The DNA of the CDR3 is TGTGCCAGCAGTTTCCTTGGTGAGGGACAGGAGCAGGCGAAGACCCAGTACTTC.

The chain recombines TRBV4-1 with TRBJ2-7; D not resolved. V gave up 0 bases and J gave up 4 bases, with 19 bases separating them. From germline, CDR1 is MGHRA and CDR2 YSYEKL. The CDR3 has 17 residues. The CDR3 region is CASSQDLGDTDLYEQYF. Written as DNA, the CDR3 is TGCGCCAGCAGCCAAGATCTTGGTGACACCGACTTGTACGAGCAGTACTTC.

The J gene is TRBJ2-1, the V gene TRBV29-1; 12 bases fit TRBD2. Unmatched junction bases numbered 8, after V lost 7 bases and J lost 7 bases. Germline CDR1 is SQVTM and CDR2 is ANQGSEA. The CDR3 is 14 residues long. CDR3 loop: CSGGLAGGLNEQFF. The CDR3 DNA sequence: TGCAGCGGGGGGCTAGCGGGAGGGTTGAATGAGCAGTTCTTC.